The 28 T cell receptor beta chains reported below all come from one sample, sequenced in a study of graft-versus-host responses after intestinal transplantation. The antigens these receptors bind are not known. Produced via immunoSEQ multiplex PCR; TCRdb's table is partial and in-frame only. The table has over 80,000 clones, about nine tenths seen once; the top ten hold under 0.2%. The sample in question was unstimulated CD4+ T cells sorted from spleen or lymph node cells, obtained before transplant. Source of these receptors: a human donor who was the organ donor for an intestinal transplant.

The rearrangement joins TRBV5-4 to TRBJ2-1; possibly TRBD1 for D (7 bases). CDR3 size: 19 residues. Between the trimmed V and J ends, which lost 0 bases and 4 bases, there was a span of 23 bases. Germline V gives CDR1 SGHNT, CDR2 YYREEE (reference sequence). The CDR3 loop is CASSLVQGLMGLGYNEQFF. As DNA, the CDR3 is TGTGCCAGCAGCTTGGTACAGGGGCTAATGGGACTCGGATACAATGAGCAGTTCTTC.

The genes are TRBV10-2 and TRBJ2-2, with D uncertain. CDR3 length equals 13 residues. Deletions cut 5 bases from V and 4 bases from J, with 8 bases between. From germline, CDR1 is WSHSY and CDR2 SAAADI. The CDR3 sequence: CASSPLSTGELFF. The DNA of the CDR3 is TGCGCCAGCAGTCCTCTTTCCACCGGGGAGCTGTTTTTT.

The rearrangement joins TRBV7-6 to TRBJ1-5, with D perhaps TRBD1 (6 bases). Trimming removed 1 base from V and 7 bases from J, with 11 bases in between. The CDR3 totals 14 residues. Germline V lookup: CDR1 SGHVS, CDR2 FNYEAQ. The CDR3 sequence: CASSLEGGGQPQHF. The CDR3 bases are TGTGCCAGCAGCTTAGAAGGGGGAGGGCAGCCCCAGCATTTT.

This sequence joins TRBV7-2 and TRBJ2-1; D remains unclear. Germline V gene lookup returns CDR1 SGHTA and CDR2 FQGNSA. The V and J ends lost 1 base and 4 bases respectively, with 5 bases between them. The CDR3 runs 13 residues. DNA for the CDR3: TGTGCCAGCAGCTTAGTTCTGTACAATGAGCAGTTCTTC. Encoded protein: CASSLVLYNEQFF.

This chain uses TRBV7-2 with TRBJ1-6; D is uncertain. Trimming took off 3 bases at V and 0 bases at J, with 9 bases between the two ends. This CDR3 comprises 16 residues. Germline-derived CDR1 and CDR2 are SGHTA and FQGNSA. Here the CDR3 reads CASSFELSSYNSPLHF. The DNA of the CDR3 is TGTGCCAGCAGCTTCGAGCTAAGCTCCTATAATTCACCCCTCCACTTT.

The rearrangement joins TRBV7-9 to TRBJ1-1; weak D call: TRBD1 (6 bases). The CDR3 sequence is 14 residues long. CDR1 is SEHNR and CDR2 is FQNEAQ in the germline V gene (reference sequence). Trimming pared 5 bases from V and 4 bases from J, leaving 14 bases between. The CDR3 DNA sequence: TGTGCCAGCAGCCAGCAGGGGTGGTCCACTGAAGCTTTCTTT. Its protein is CASSQQGWSTEAFF.

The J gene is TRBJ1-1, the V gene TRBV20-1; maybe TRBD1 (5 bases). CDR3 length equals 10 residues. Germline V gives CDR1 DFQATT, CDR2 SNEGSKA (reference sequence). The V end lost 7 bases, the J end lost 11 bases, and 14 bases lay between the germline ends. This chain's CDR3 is CSVIRVEAFF. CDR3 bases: TGCAGTGTCATCAGGGTGGAGGCTTTCTTT.

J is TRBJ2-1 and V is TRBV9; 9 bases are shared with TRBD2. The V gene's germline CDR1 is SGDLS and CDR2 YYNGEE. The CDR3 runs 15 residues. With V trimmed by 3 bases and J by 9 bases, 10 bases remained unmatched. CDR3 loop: CASSERGGGFLEQFF. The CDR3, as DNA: TGTGCCAGCAGCGAGCGCGGGGGGGGCTTTCTTGAGCAGTTCTTC. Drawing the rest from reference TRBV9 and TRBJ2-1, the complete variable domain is DSGVTQTPKHLITATGQRVTLRCSPRSGDLSVYWYQQSLDQGLQFLIQYYNGEERAKGNILERFSAQQFPDLHSELNLSSLELGDSALYFCASSERGGGFLEQFFGPGTRLTVL.

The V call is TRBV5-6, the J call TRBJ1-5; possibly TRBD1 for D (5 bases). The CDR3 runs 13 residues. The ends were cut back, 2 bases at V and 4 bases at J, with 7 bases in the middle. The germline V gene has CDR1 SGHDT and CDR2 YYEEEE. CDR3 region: CASSFGGNQPQHF. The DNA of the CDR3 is TGTGCCAGCAGCTTCGGGGGGAATCAGCCCCAGCATTTT.

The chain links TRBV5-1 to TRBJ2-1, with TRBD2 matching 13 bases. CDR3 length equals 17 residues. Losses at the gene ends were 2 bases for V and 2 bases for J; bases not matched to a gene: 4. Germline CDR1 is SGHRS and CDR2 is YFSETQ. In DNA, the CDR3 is TGCGCCAGCAGCTTTGTCGGACTAGCGGGGGCCTACAATGAGCAGTTCTTC. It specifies CASSFVGLAGAYNEQFF. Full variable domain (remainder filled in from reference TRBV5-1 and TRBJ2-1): KAGVTQTPRYLIKTRGQQVTLSCSPISGHRSVSWYQQTPGQGLQFLFEYFSETQRNKGNFPGRFSGRQFSNSRSEMNVSTLELGDSALYLCASSFVGLAGAYNEQFFGPGTRLTVL.

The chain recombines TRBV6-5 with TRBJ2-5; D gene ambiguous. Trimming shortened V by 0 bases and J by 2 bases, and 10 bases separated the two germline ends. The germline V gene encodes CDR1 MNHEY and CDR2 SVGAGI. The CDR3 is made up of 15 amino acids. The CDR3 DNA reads TGTGCCAGCAGTTACTCTTTGGGCAGACAAGAGACCCAGTACTTC. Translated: CASSYSLGRQETQYF.

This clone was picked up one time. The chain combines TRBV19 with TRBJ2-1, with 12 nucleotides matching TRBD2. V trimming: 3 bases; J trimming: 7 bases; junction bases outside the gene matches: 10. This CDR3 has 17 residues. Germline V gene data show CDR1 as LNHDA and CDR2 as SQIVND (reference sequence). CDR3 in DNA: TGTGCCAGTAGTATGCTAGCGGGGGGGCCGGTAAGTAATGAGCAGTTCTTC. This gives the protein CASSMLAGGPVSNEQFF.

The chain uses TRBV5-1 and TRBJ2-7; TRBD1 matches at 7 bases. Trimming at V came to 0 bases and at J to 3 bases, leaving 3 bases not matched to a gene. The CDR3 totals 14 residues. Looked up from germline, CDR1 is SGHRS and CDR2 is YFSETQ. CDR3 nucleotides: TGCGCCAGCAGCTTGGACAGGGGTATCTACGAGCAGTACTTC. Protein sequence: CASSLDRGIYEQYF.

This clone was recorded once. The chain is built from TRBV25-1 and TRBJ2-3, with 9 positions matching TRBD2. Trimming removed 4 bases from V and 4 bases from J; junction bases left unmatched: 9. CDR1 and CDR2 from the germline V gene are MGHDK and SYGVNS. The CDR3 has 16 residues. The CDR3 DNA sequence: TGTGCCAGCAGTGCCAGCGGGGGGTTCTGGGCAGATACGCAGTATTTT. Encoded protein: CASSASGGFWADTQYF.

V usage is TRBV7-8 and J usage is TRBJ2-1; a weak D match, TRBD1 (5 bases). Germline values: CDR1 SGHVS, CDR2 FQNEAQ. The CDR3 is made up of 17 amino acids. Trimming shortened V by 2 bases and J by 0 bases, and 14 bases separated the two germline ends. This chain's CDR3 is CASSLRGRDSSYNEQFF. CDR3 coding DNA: TGTGCCAGCAGCTTAAGGGGCAGAGATAGCTCCTACAATGAGCAGTTCTTC.

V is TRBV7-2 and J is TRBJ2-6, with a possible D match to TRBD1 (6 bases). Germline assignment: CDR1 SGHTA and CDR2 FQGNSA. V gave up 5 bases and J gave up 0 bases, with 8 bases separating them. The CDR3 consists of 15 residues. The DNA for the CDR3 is TGTGCCAGCAGCCCACAGGGCTCTGGGGCCAACGTCCTGACTTTC. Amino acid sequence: CASSPQGSGANVLTF.

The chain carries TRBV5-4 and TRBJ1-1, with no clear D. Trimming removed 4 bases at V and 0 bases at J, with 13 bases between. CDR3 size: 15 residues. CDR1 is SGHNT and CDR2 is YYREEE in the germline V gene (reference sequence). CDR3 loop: CASSPGGIMNTEAFF. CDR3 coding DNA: TGTGCCAGCAGCCCCGGAGGGATCATGAACACTGAAGCTTTCTTT.

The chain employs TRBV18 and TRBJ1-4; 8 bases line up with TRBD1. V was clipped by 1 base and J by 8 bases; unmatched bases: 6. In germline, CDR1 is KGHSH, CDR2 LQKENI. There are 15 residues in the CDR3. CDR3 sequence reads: CASSPQQGAGEKLFF. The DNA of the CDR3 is TGTGCCAGCTCACCACAGCAGGGGGCGGGCGAAAAACTGTTTTTT. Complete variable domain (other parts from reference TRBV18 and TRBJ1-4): NAGVMQNPRHLVRRRGQEARLRCSPMKGHSHVYWYRQLPEEGLKFMVYLQKENIIDESGMPKERFSAEFPKEGPSILRIQQVVRGDSAAYFCASSPQQGAGEKLFFGSGTQLSVL.

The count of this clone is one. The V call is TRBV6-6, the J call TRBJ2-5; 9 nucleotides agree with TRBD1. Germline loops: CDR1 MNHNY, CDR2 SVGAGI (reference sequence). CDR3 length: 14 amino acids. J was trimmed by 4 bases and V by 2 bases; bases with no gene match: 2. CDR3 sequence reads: CASSYTGGAETQYF. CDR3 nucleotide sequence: TGTGCCAGCAGTTACACAGGGGGCGCAGAGACCCAGTACTTC.

The CDR3 region is CATKQGTGELFF. The CDR3 bases are TGTGCCACCAAACAGGGGACCGGGGAGCTGTTTTTT. The rearrangement uses TRBV15 and TRBJ2-2; 7 bases map to TRBD1. The junction had 1 base not matched to a gene; V was cut back by 7 bases and J by 5 bases. Germline loops: CDR1 LNHNV, CDR2 YYDKDF (reference sequence). The CDR3 covers 12 residues.

The CDR3 sequence: CASSRRGVQEQFF. CDR3 DNA: TGTGCCAGCAGCCGGCGGGGGGTACAGGAGCAGTTCTTC. This chain joins TRBV9 and TRBJ2-1, with 8 bases fitting TRBD2. The V gene end was trimmed by 4 bases and the J gene end by 10 bases; junction bases not matched to a gene: 7. CDR3 length: 13 residues. From germline, CDR1 is SGDLS and CDR2 YYNGEE. Based on the CDR3 plus reference TRBV9 and TRBJ2-1, the full variable domain is DSGVTQTPKHLITATGQRVTLRCSPRSGDLSVYWYQQSLDQGLQFLIQYYNGEERAKGNILERFSAQQFPDLHSELNLSSLELGDSALYFCASSRRGVQEQFFGPGTRLTVL.

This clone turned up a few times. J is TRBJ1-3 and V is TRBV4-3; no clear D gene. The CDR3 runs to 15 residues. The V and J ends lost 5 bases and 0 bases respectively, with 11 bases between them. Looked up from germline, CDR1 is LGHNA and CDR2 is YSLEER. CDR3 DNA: TGCGCCAGCAGCGACTTGACTGGCTCTGGAAACACCATATATTTT. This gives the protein CASSDLTGSGNTIYF.

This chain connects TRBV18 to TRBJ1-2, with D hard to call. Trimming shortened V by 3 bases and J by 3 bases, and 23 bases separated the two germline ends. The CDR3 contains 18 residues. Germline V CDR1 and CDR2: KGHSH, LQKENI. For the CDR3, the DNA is TGTGCCAGCTCACCCCAATTTTCGTTCCAGCGAACGGACTATGGCTACACCTTC. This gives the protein CASSPQFSFQRTDYGYTF.

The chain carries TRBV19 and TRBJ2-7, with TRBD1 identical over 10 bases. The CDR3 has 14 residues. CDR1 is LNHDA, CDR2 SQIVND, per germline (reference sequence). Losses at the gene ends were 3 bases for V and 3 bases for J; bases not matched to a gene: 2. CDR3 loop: CASSMGQGYYEQYF. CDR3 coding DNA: TGTGCCAGTAGTATGGGACAGGGGTACTACGAGCAGTACTTC.

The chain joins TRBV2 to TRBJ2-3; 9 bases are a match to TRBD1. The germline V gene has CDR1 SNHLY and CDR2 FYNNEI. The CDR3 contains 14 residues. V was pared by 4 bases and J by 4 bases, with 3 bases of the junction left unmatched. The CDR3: CASSGQGGADTQYF. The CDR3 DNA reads TGTGCCAGCAGTGGACAGGGGGGCGCAGATACGCAGTATTTT.

The chain's CDR3 is CASNVGGASTDTQYF. The CDR3 nucleotides are TGTGCCAGCAACGTAGGAGGGGCAAGCACAGATACGCAGTATTTT. This chain connects TRBV4-2 to TRBJ2-3; possibly TRBD2 for D (6 bases). Trimming cost V 7 bases and J 0 bases, with 14 bases left between them. Looked up from germline, CDR1 is LGHNA and CDR2 is YNFKEQ. There are 15 residues in the CDR3.

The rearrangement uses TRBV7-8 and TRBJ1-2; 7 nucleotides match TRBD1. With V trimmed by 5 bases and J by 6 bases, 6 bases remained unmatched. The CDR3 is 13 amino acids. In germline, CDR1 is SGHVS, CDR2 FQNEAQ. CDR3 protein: CASSPFGQDGYTF. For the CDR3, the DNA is TGTGCCAGCAGCCCATTTGGACAGGATGGCTACACCTTC.

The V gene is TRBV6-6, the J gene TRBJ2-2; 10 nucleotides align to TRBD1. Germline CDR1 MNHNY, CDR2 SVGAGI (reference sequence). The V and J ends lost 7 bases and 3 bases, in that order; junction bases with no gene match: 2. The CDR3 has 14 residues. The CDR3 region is CASKGTGDTGELFF. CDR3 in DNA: TGTGCCAGCAAGGGGACAGGGGACACCGGGGAGCTGTTTTTT.